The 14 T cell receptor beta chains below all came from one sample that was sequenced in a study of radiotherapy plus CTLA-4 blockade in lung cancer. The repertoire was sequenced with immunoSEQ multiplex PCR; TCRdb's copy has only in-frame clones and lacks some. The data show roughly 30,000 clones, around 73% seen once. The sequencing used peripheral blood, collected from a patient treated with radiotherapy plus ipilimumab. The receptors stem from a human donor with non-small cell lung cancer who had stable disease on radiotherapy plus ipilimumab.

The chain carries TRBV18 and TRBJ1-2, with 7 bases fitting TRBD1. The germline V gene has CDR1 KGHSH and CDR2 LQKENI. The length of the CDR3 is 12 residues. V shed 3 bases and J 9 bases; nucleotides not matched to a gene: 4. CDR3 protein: CASSPGTVSYTF. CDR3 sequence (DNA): TGTGCCAGCTCACCGGGGACAGTTAGCTACACCTTC. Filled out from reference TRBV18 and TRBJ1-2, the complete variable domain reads NAGVMQNPRHLVRRRGQEARLRCSPMKGHSHVYWYRQLPEEGLKFMVYLQKENIIDESGMPKERFSAEFPKEGPSILRIQQVVRGDSAAYFCASSPGTVSYTFGSGTRLTVV.

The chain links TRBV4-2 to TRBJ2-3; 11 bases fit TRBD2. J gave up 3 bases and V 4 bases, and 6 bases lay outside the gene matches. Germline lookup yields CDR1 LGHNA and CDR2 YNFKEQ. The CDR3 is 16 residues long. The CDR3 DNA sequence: TGTGCCAGCAGCCCCGGGACTAGCGGAAGGACAGATACGCAGTATTTT. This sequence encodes CASSPGTSGRTDTQYF.

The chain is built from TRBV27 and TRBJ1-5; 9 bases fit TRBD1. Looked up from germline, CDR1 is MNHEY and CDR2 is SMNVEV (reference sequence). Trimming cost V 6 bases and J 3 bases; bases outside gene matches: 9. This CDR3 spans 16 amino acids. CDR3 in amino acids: CASSSLDRGSNQPQHF. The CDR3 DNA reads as TGTGCCAGCAGCTCTCTCGACAGGGGGTCCAATCAGCCCCAGCATTTT.

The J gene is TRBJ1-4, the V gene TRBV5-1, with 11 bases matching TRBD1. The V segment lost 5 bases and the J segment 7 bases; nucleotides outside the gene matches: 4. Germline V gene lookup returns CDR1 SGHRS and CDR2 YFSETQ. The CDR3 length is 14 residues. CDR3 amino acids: CASRAGTGGEKLFF. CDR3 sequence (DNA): TGCGCCAGCAGGGCCGGGACAGGGGGTGAAAAACTGTTTTTT.

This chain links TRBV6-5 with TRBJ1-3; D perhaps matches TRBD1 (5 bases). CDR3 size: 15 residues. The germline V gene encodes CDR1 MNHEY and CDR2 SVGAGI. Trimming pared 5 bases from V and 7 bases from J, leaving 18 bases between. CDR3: CASSGGARPRNTIYF. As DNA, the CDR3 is TGTGCCAGCAGTGGTGGGGCACGTCCCAGGAACACCATATATTTT.

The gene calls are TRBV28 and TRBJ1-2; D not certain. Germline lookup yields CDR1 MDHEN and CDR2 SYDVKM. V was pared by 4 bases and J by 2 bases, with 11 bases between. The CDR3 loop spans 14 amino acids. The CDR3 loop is CASSSPSRNYGYTF. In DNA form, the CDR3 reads TGTGCCAGCAGTTCCCCAAGTCGGAACTATGGCTACACCTTC.

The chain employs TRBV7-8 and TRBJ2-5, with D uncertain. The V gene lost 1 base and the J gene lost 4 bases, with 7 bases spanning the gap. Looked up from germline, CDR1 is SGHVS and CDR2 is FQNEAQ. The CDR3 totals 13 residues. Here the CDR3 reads CASSLGFRETQYF. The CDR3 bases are TGTGCCAGCAGCTTAGGGTTCAGAGAGACCCAGTACTTC. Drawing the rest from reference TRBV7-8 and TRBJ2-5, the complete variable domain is GAGVSQSPRYKVAKRGQDVALRCDPISGHVSLFWYQQALGQGPEFLTYFQNEAQLDKSGLPSDRFFAERPEGSVSTLKIQRTQQEDSAVYLCASSLGFRETQYFGPGTRLLVL.

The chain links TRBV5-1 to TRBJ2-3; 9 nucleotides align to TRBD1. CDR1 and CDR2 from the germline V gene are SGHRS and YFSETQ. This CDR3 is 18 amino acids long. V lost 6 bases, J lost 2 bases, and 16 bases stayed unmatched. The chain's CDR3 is CASIFRPKNRGHTDTQYF. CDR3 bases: TGCGCCAGCATCTTCCGCCCGAAGAACAGGGGGCACACAGATACGCAGTATTTT.

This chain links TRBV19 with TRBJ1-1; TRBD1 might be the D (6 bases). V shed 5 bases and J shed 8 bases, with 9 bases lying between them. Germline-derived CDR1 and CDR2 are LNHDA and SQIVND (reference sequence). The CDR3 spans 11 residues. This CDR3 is CASSRGTEAFF. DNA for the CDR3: TGTGCCAGTAGTCGCGGGACAGAAGCTTTCTTT.

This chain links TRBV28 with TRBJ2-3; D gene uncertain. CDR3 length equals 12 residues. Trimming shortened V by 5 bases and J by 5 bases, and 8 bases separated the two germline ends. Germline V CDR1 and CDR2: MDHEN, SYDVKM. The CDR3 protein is CASSPGQDTQYF. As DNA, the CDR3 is TGTGCCAGCAGTCCCGGGCAAGATACGCAGTATTTT.

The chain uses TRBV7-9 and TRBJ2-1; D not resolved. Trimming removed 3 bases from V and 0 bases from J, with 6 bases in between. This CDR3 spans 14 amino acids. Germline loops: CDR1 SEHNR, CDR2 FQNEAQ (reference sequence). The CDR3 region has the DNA TGTGCCAGCAGCTTGGGCCTCTCCTACAATGAGCAGTTCTTC. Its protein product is CASSLGLSYNEQFF.

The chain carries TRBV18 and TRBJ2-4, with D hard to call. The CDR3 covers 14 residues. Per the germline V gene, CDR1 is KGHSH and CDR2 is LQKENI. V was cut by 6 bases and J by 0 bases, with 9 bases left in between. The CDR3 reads CASSSTTAKNIQYF. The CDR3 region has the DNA TGTGCCAGCTCCTCGACGACAGCCAAAAACATTCAGTACTTC.

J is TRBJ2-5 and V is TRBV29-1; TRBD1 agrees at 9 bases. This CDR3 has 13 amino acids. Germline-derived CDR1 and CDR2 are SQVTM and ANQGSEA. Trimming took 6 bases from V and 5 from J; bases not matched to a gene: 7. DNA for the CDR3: TGCAGCGTGGGGACAGGGAGGATGGAGACCCAGTACTTC. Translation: CSVGTGRMETQYF.

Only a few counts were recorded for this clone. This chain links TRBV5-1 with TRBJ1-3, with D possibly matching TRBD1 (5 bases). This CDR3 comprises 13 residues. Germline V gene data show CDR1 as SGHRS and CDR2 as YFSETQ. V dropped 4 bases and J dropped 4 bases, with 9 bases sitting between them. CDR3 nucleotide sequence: TGCGCCAGCAGCCAGGGAGGAGGAAACACCATATATTTT. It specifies CASSQGGGNTIYF.